One and the same sample provided the 8 T cell receptor beta chains below, sequenced in a study of Tregs in tolerant kidney transplant recipients (dated by TCRdb to between 2018 and 2021). To prepare the library, the immunoSEQ multiplex PCR assay was applied. In TCRdb, the immuneACCESS table is reduced to in-frame sequences with V and J assigned. These tables do not hold every clone; where another copy was compared, an unresolved V gene accounts for under half, and the others remain unexplained. The sample profile shows 100,000 to 150,000 clones; 85% to 95% of them were found once. The top ten hold roughly 0.63% of the sample. The sample comprised CD4+ T cells from blood. Receptors originate from a human donor in good health.

This clone was recorded only once. This sequence joins TRBV29-1 and TRBJ2-1; perhaps TRBD2 as D (6 bases). The germline V gene has CDR1 SQVTM and CDR2 ANQGSEA. Trimming took off 7 bases at V and 10 bases at J, with 23 bases between the two ends. The CDR3 is 14 residues long. This CDR3 is CSGGARGALEEQFF. Written as DNA, the CDR3 is TGCAGCGGCGGTGCCCGCGGGGCCTTAGAAGAGCAGTTCTTC.

On this clone itself: The identical CDR3 is also encoded by other nucleotide sequences in the sample. This chain uses TRBV14 with TRBJ1-2; D gene unclear. This CDR3 is 12 amino acids long. From germline, CDR1 is SGHDN and CDR2 FVKESK. The V end was cut by 1 base, the J end by 2 bases, with 2 bases between. The CDR3 sequence: CASSQGNYGYTF. The CDR3 DNA reads as TGTGCCAGCAGCCAAGGAAACTATGGCTACACCTTC.

The chain is built from TRBV5-1 and TRBJ2-1, with 8 bases aligning to TRBD1. The CDR3 is 15 amino acids. V lost 4 bases to trimming and J lost 6 bases; unmatched junction nucleotides: 9. Per germline, CDR1 SGHRS and CDR2 YFSETQ. The CDR3 reads CASSTLRGPFNEQFF. CDR3 coding DNA: TGCGCCAGCAGCACCCTCAGGGGGCCTTTCAATGAGCAGTTCTTC.

The chain uses TRBV27 and TRBJ1-5; D unclear. Germline assignment: CDR1 MNHEY and CDR2 SMNVEV (reference sequence). The CDR3 totals 14 residues. V lost 3 bases, J lost 4 bases, and 10 bases lay in between. CDR3 nucleotides: TGTGCCAGCAGTTTTGCGTCCGGGAATCAGCCCCAGCATTTT. This sequence encodes CASSFASGNQPQHF.

This chain links TRBV9 with TRBJ2-7, with 7 positions matching TRBD1. This CDR3 region has 16 residues. Germline V gene data show CDR1 as SGDLS and CDR2 as YYNGEE. The ends lost 2 bases at V and 3 bases at J; junction bases unmatched: 11. DNA of the CDR3: TGTGCCAGCAGCGTTGCACCCTCTGACAGGGACTACGAGCAGTACTTC. This sequence encodes CASSVAPSDRDYEQYF.

The chain is built from TRBV11-2 and TRBJ1-5; D unclear. This CDR3 region has 14 residues. V lost 4 bases to trimming and J lost 7 bases, with 14 bases between them. Germline V gives CDR1 SGHAT, CDR2 FQNNGV. The CDR3 region is CASSSNIAGQPQHF. The CDR3 coding sequence is TGTGCCAGCAGCTCTAACATTGCGGGGCAGCCCCAGCATTTT. Looking up the rest from reference TRBV11-2 and TRBJ1-5 gives the full variable domain: EAGVAQSPRYKIIEKRQSVAFWCNPISGHATLYWYQQILGQGPKLLIQFQNNGVVDDSQLPKDRFSAERLKGVDSTLKIQPAKLEDSAVYLCASSSNIAGQPQHFGDGTRLSIL.

V gene TRBV19 combines with J gene TRBJ2-7, with 9 positions matching TRBD1. After removal of 4 bases from V and 6 bases from J, the junction contained 10 bases not matched to a gene. Germline V lookup: CDR1 LNHDA, CDR2 SQIVND (reference sequence). This CDR3 is 15 amino acids long. The CDR3 DNA reads TGTGCCAGTAGTACCATTGGGACAGGGTGGAGCGAGCAGTACTTC. This encodes CASSTIGTGWSEQYF.

This sequence joins TRBV6-5 and TRBJ2-1; 8 bases line up with TRBD1. After removal of 1 base from V and 8 bases from J, the junction contained 1 base not matched to a gene. CDR1 MNHEY and CDR2 SVGAGI come from the germline V gene. This CDR3 has 13 residues. The CDR3 sequence is CASSYLDRDEQFF. The CDR3 nucleotides are TGTGCCAGCAGTTACTTGGACAGGGATGAGCAGTTCTTC.